This paragraph covers one T cell receptor beta chain sequence. The sample originates from a study of blood T cell repertoires in COVID-19. Overall study: Collection of acute and convalescent COVID-19 samples took place in the United States, Italy and Spain. The cDNA or gDNA used as material had been derived from T cells, B-cell-depleted T cells, or PBMCs.

This CDR3 spans 15 amino acids. Germline CDR1 is SNHLY and CDR2 is FYNNEI. V lost 1 base, J lost 5 bases, and 5 bases stayed unmatched. Authors' analysis steps: Nucleated cell number was recorded as an estimate derived from reference gene primer amplification. Generated by immunoSEQ multiplex PCR, the TCRdb table keeps only in-frame clones and is missing some. Clone size and the V and J calls come from that table; the DNA yielded D and trimming. The sample carries approximately 70,000 clones, more than 75% recorded once. Sequences were obtained from peripheral blood. The V call is TRBV2, the J call TRBJ2-1; TRBD2 matches at 7 bases. The sequence was collected from a woman aged 55-70 years with acute or convalescent COVID-19. The DNA for the CDR3 is TGTGCCAGCAGTGAAGATTGGGGGGGGAACAATGAGCAGTTCTTC. Translated, it gives CASSEDWGGNNEQFF.